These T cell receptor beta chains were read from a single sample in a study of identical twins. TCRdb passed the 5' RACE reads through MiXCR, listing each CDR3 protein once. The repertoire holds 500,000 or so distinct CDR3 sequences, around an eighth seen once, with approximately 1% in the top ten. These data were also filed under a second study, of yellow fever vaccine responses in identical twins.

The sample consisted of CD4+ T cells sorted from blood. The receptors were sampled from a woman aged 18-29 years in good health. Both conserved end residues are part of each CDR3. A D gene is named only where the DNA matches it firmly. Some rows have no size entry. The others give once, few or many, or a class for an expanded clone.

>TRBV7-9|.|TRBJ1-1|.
CASSSHEKGLAEAFF
TGTGCCAGCAGCTCCCACGAGAAGGGTTTGGCTGAAGCTTTCTTT
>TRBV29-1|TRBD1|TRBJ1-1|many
CSGNRGQHTEAFF
TGCAGCGGGAACAGGGGTCAGCACACTGAAGCTTTCTTT
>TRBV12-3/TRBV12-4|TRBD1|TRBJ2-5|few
CASTPHGGQGETQYF
TGTGCCAGCACCCCCCATGGGGGACAGGGGGAGACCCAGTACTTC
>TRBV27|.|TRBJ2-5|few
CASSQGGPRGETQYF
TGTGCCAGCAGCCAAGGGGGGCCAAGGGGAGAGACCCAGTACTTC
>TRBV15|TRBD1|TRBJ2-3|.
CATSTPTGGTDTQYF
TGTGCCACCAGCACGCCAACAGGGGGCACAGATACGCAGTATTTT
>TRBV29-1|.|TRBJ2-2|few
CSAHRAGELFF
TGCAGCGCTCACCGAGCCGGGGAGCTGTTTTTT
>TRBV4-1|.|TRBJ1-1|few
CASSPKRGATEAFF
TGCGCCAGCAGCCCCAAAAGAGGGGCGACTGAAGCTTTCTTT
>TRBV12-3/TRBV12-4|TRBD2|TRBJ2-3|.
CASSLGRGGRIVPTDTQYF
TGTGCCAGCAGTTTAGGTCGGGGGGGCCGAATTGTCCCCACAGATACGCAGTATTTT
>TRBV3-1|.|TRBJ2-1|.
CASSPLPGVSYNEQFF
TGTGCCAGCAGCCCTCTTCCGGGGGTCTCCTACAATGAGCAGTTCTTC
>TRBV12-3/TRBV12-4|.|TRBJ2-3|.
CASSPLGFSVGGDTQYF
TGTGCCAGCAGTCCATTGGGATTTTCGGTAGGAGGAGATACGCAGTATTTT
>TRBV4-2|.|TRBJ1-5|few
CASSQDHTGNQPQHF
TGTGCCAGCAGCCAAGATCACACAGGCAATCAGCCCCAGCATTTT
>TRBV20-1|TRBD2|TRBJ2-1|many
CSARGSRVAGYNEQFF
TGCAGTGCTAGAGGTTCTAGGGTAGCGGGGTACAATGAGCAGTTCTTC
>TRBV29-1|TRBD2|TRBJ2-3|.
CSGGGSDTQYF
TGCAGCGGGGGGGGATCGGATACGCAGTATTTT
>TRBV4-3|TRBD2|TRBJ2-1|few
CASSQNPSGGVNNEQFF
TGCGCCAGCAGCCAAAACCCTAGCGGGGGGGTGAACAATGAGCAGTTCTTC
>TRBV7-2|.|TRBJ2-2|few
CASSLSPAGSGELFF
TGTGCCAGCAGCTTAAGCCCAGCTGGTAGCGGGGAGCTGTTTTTT
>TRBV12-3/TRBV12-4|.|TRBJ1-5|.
CASRSGQNQPQHF
TGTGCCAGCAGATCAGGACAGAATCAGCCCCAGCATTTT
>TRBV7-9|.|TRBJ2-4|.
CASSRGGAGIQYF
TGTGCCAGCAGCCGCGGTGGGGCGGGCATTCAGTACTTC
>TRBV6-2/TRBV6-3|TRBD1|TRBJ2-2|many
CASNAGGKGTGELFF
TGTGCCAGCAATGCAGGGGGCAAGGGGACCGGGGAGCTGTTTTTT
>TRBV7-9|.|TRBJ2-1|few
CASSHRRDYNEQFF
TGTGCCAGCAGCCATAGGCGGGACTACAATGAGCAGTTCTTC
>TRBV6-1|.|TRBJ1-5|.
CASGEVQGLRTNQPQHF
TGTGCCAGCGGGGAAGTACAGGGTTTGCGTACGAATCAGCCCCAGCATTTT
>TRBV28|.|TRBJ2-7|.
CASSGGGRTYEQYF
TGTGCCAGCAGTGGGGGCGGGAGAACCTACGAGCAGTACTTC
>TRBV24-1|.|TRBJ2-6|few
CATSDRAVSGANVLTF
TGTGCCACCAGTGATAGGGCCGTCTCTGGGGCCAACGTCCTGACTTTC
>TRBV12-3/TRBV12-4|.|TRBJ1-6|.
CASSLVAGVLTSPLHF
TGTGCCAGCAGTTTAGTGGCGGGGGTGCTGACTTCACCCCTCCACTTT
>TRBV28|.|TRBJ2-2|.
CASHTGGRTNTGELFF
TGTGCCAGCCATACAGGAGGAAGGACTAACACCGGGGAGCTGTTTTTT
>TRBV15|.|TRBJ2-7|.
CATSRDGGIDEQYF
TGTGCCACCAGCAGAGATGGGGGCATCGACGAGCAGTACTTC
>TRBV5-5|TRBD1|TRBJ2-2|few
CASSLTGAETGELFF
TGTGCCAGCAGCTTGACAGGGGCCGAGACCGGGGAGCTGTTTTTT